This TCR beta chain was captured by sequencing in a study of CD8 T cells in ankylosing spondylitis. The study's findings and limits: Blood of patients with ankylosing spondylitis appeared to be characterized by a TCR beta motif of about eight highly homologous variants. Earlier work had already found some motif variants in reactive arthritis synovial fluid and blood. Clones that were linked to disease were CD8+ and were relatively rare in peripheral blood.

From germline, CDR1 is LGHNA and CDR2 YSLEER. The trim removed 0 bases at V and 2 bases at J, leaving 5 bases unmatched. CDR3 length equals 17 residues. A quantitative 5'-RACE method, one with molecular barcodes, was used to make TCR beta libraries. MiXCR was run by TCRdb on the 5' RACE reads, yielding one entry per CDR3 protein. This sample has over 700,000 distinct CDR3 sequences, with around 20% found just once. To note about this clonotype: Its antigen is unidentified.

This chain uses TRBV4-3 with TRBJ2-1, with 9 positions matching TRBD2. The receptor was isolated from a male donor with ankylosing spondylitis. Sequencing was performed on blood, either unsorted or a sorted T cell fraction (not recorded which). CDR3 nucleotides: TGCGCCAGCAGCCAAGATCGGGCTAGCGGGACCTACAATGAGCAGTTCTTC. Residues: CASSQDRASGTYNEQFF.